This is a list of T cell receptor beta chains from one sample in a study of shared clonotypes between healthy human individuals. Here immunoSEQ multiplex PCR was the method, and the copy in TCRdb shows in-frame clones only, minus some. The sample contains under 1,100,000 clones, under 80% of which appear only once. The sample comprised memory CD4+ T cells sorted from blood. The receptor source for this set is a man between 18 and 35 years old in good health. Both conserved end residues are part of each CDR3. Fields, in order: clone size, J gene, V gene, D gene, CDR3 protein, CDR3 DNA. D genes are given only for firm matches. Size tells how often a clone was seen (once, few, many) or the class of an expanded clone, and some rows leave it out.

clone size: -; J gene: TRBJ1-2; V gene: TRBV7-3; D gene: -; CDR3 protein: CASSLSPGFGYTF; CDR3 DNA: TGTGCCAGCAGCTTATCCCCAGGGTTTGGCTACACCTTC
clone size: -; J gene: TRBJ2-3; V gene: TRBV5-4; D gene: -; CDR3 protein: CASSLLGQYTDTQYF; CDR3 DNA: TGTGCCAGCAGCTTATTGGGCCAATACACAGATACGCAGTATTTT
clone size: few; J gene: TRBJ1-2; V gene: TRBV5-6; D gene: TRBD1; CDR3 protein: CASSWDRDYGYTF; CDR3 DNA: TGTGCCAGCAGCTGGGACAGGGACTATGGCTACACCTTC
clone size: -; J gene: TRBJ1-2; V gene: TRBV28; D gene: -; CDR3 protein: CASSSRHGYTF; CDR3 DNA: TGTGCCAGCAGCTCTCGTCATGGCTACACCTTC
clone size: -; J gene: TRBJ1-2; V gene: TRBV10-3; D gene: TRBD1; CDR3 protein: CATKRDRGSDYGYTF; CDR3 DNA: TGTGCCACAAAGCGGGACAGGGGTTCGGACTATGGCTACACCTTC
clone size: once; J gene: TRBJ2-1; V gene: TRBV5-6; D gene: -; CDR3 protein: CASSLASGLVYNEQFF; CDR3 DNA: TGTGCCAGCAGCTTGGCCAGCGGGTTGGTCTACAATGAGCAGTTCTTC
clone size: -; J gene: TRBJ1-2; V gene: TRBV11-2; D gene: -; CDR3 protein: CASSLDFPGPLGYTF; CDR3 DNA: TGTGCCAGCAGCTTAGATTTCCCAGGGCCCCTAGGCTACACCTTC
clone size: -; J gene: TRBJ1-2; V gene: TRBV29-1; D gene: -; CDR3 protein: CSVEQGSGYTF; CDR3 DNA: TGCAGCGTGGAACAGGGTAGCGGCTACACCTTC
clone size: once; J gene: TRBJ1-2; V gene: TRBV29-1; D gene: -; CDR3 protein: CSVEGHRGGYTF; CDR3 DNA: TGCAGCGTTGAAGGACACCGCGGTGGCTACACCTTC
clone size: once; J gene: TRBJ1-2; V gene: TRBV6-1; D gene: -; CDR3 protein: CASSDGGASYGYTF; CDR3 DNA: TGTGCCAGCAGTGATGGCGGGGCTAGCTATGGCTACACCTTC
clone size: -; J gene: TRBJ1-1; V gene: TRBV28; D gene: TRBD1; CDR3 protein: CASSSGQGVGKNTEAFF; CDR3 DNA: TGTGCCAGCAGTTCCGGACAGGGTGTTGGAAAGAACACTGAAGCTTTCTTT
clone size: -; J gene: TRBJ2-2; V gene: TRBV9; D gene: TRBD1; CDR3 protein: CASSETGVSNTGELFF; CDR3 DNA: TGTGCCAGCAGCGAAACAGGGGTCTCTAACACCGGGGAGCTGTTTTTT
clone size: -; J gene: TRBJ2-7; V gene: TRBV10-3; D gene: -; CDR3 protein: CAISESSVSYEQYF; CDR3 DNA: TGTGCCATCAGTGAGTCTTCGGTCTCCTACGAGCAGTACTTC
clone size: -; J gene: TRBJ2-7; V gene: TRBV18; D gene: TRBD2; CDR3 protein: CASSTGTSGRNYEQYF; CDR3 DNA: TGTGCCAGCTCAACCGGGACTAGCGGGAGGAACTACGAGCAGTACTTC
clone size: -; J gene: TRBJ1-5; V gene: TRBV19; D gene: -; CDR3 protein: CASSRLLEGPQHF; CDR3 DNA: TGTGCCAGTAGTAGGCTCCTGGAAGGGCCCCAGCATTTT
clone size: -; J gene: TRBJ1-3; V gene: TRBV7-2; D gene: -; CDR3 protein: CASSRTGKGNTIYF; CDR3 DNA: TGTGCCAGCAGCCGCACAGGAAAGGGAAACACCATATATTTT
clone size: -; J gene: TRBJ2-7; V gene: TRBV28; D gene: TRBD1; CDR3 protein: CASSPTGTGREQYF; CDR3 DNA: TGTGCCAGCAGTCCTACCGGGACAGGGCGGGAGCAGTACTTC
clone size: -; J gene: TRBJ2-7; V gene: TRBV19; D gene: -; CDR3 protein: CASSSLRGHEQYF; CDR3 DNA: TGTGCCAGTAGTTCCCTCAGGGGTCACGAGCAGTACTTC
clone size: -; J gene: TRBJ1-2; V gene: TRBV7-9; D gene: -; CDR3 protein: CASSLDTAGVRGYTF; CDR3 DNA: TGTGCCAGCAGCTTAGATACGGCAGGGGTACGGGGCTACACCTTC
clone size: few; J gene: TRBJ1-5; V gene: TRBV12-5; D gene: -; CDR3 protein: CASGLMYADSNQPQHF; CDR3 DNA: TGTGCTAGTGGTTTGATGTACGCGGATAGCAATCAGCCCCAGCATTTT
clone size: few; J gene: TRBJ2-7; V gene: TRBV9; D gene: -; CDR3 protein: CASSAGPDSTYEQYF; CDR3 DNA: TGTGCCAGCAGCGCGGGGCCGGACAGTACCTACGAGCAGTACTTC
clone size: -; J gene: TRBJ2-1; V gene: TRBV7-7; D gene: TRBD1; CDR3 protein: CASSLAQDRGSYNEQFF; CDR3 DNA: TGTGCTAGCAGCTTAGCCCAGGACAGGGGCTCCTACAATGAGCAGTTCTTC
clone size: -; J gene: TRBJ2-7; V gene: TRBV6-5; D gene: TRBD2; CDR3 protein: CASSYSLGRYEQYF; CDR3 DNA: TGTGCCAGCAGTTACTCGCTCGGGAGGTACGAGCAGTACTTC
clone size: -; J gene: TRBJ2-1; V gene: TRBV7-3; D gene: TRBD2; CDR3 protein: CASSLNSGTSKSEQFF; CDR3 DNA: TGTGCCAGCAGCTTAAACTCGGGGACTAGCAAGAGTGAGCAGTTCTTC
clone size: few; J gene: TRBJ1-1; V gene: TRBV2; D gene: -; CDR3 protein: CASSVTGNTEAFF; CDR3 DNA: TGTGCCAGCAGTGTCACAGGGAACACTGAAGCTTTCTTT
clone size: -; J gene: TRBJ2-5; V gene: TRBV5-4; D gene: TRBD2; CDR3 protein: CASSSGSSGAQETQYF; CDR3 DNA: TGTGCCAGCAGCTCGGGGTCTAGCGGGGCACAGGAGACCCAGTACTTC
clone size: -; J gene: TRBJ1-1; V gene: TRBV20-1; D gene: -; CDR3 protein: CSPPTGGEAFF; CDR3 DNA: TGCAGTCCCCCCACGGGAGGTGAAGCTTTCTTT